These T cell receptor beta chains were read from a single sample in a study of blood T cells in healthy people across ages. One entry per CDR3 protein, called by TCRdb with MiXCR from the 5' RACE reads. Of fewer than 2,000,000 distinct CDR3 sequences listed, roughly 30% are singletons. Sequenced material: blood. Receptor source: a woman aged 25 to 39 in good health. CDR3s include the opening cysteine and the closing phenylalanine or tryptophan. D genes are given only for firm matches. The size of a clone is reported for some rows only, either as once, few or many, or as a class for expanded clones.

CASSWTGTYGYTF,TGTGCCAGCAGCTGGACCGGGACCTATGGCTACACCTTC,NA,TRBV6-5,TRBJ1-2,NA
CASSPQPFYNEQFF,TGTGCCAGCAGCCCTCAGCCCTTCTACAATGAGCAGTTCTTC,NA,TRBV13,TRBJ2-1,NA
CASTERRLNSNQPQHF,TGTGCCAGCACCGAGCGAAGGTTGAATAGCAATCAGCCCCAGCATTTT,NA,TRBV6-2/TRBV6-3,TRBJ1-5,NA
CASSPRVRLAGENEQFF,TGTGCCAGCAGTCCACGCGTTCGGCTAGCGGGGGAGAATGAGCAGTTCTTC,TRBD2,TRBV12-3/TRBV12-4,TRBJ2-1,many
CASSKVGSGTAIAKNIQYF,NA,NA,TRBV21-1,TRBJ2-4,NA
CASSFPYGQYSYEQYF,TGTGCCAGCAGTTTCCCTTACGGACAGTACTCCTACGAGCAGTACTTC,NA,TRBV28,TRBJ2-7,NA
CASSPPRRDEQYF,TGTGCCAGCTCACCACCCCGCCGGGATGAGCAGTACTTC,NA,TRBV18,TRBJ2-7,NA
CATSREIGRELFF,TGTGCCACCAGCAGAGAGATCGGGAGGGAGCTGTTTTTT,NA,TRBV15,TRBJ2-2,NA
CASSRGQKGTDTQYF,TGCGCCAGCAGCCGCGGACAGAAAGGCACAGATACGCAGTATTTT,NA,TRBV4-1,TRBJ2-3,few
CASSLEGGTLLGEQYF,TGCGCCAGCAGCTTGGAAGGCGGGACCCTCCTCGGCGAGCAGTACTTC,NA,TRBV5-1,TRBJ2-7,NA
CASSYWAGSSYEQYF,TGTGCCAGCAGTTACTGGGCGGGGAGCTCCTACGAGCAGTACTTC,NA,TRBV6-2/TRBV6-3,TRBJ2-7,few
CSARASGGFEQFF,TGCAGTGCTAGGGCTAGCGGGGGTTTTGAGCAGTTCTTC,TRBD2,TRBV20-1,TRBJ2-1,NA
CASSLQGEKAFF,TGTGCCAGCAGTTTACAGGGTGAAAAAGCTTTCTTT,NA,TRBV12-3/TRBV12-4,TRBJ1-1,few
CASSFQVQETQYF,TGTGCCAGCAGCTTTCAGGTTCAAGAGACCCAGTACTTC,NA,TRBV7-9,TRBJ2-5,NA
CASKLAGGSSYEQYF,TGTGCCAGCAAACTAGCGGGGGGGAGCTCCTACGAGCAGTACTTC,TRBD2,TRBV27,TRBJ2-7,NA
CASSPDRNYEQYF,TGTGCCAGCAGTCCCGACAGGAACTACGAGCAGTACTTC,NA,TRBV28,TRBJ2-7,few
CASQPHPSRTGGRDEQYF,TGTGCCAGCCAACCACATCCATCACGGACAGGGGGCAGAGACGAGCAGTACTTC,TRBD1,TRBV28,TRBJ2-7,NA
CASSWEDRGGETQYF,TGCGCCAGCAGCTGGGAGGACAGGGGAGGCGAGACCCAGTACTTC,TRBD1,TRBV5-1,TRBJ2-5,few
CASSKGGTGTYEQYF,TGTGCCAGCAGCAAAGGTGGGACAGGGACATACGAGCAGTACTTC,NA,TRBV21-1,TRBJ2-7,few
CASKRGSTEAFF,TGTGCCAGCAAGAGGGGGTCCACTGAAGCTTTCTTT,NA,TRBV2,TRBJ1-1,NA
CASRTTQISSTDTQYF,TGTGCCAGCAGAACTACTCAGATTTCTAGCACAGATACGCAGTATTTT,NA,TRBV7-9,TRBJ2-3,few
CAWSVRAGSYNEQFF,TGTGCCTGGAGTGTACGGGCGGGCTCCTACAATGAGCAGTTCTTC,NA,TRBV30,TRBJ2-1,NA
CATAPLAGALYEQYF,TGTGCCACCGCCCCACTAGCGGGAGCTCTTTACGAGCAGTACTTC,TRBD2,TRBV15,TRBJ2-7,NA
CASSQGDEQYF,TGCGCCAGCAGCCAAGGGGACGAGCAGTACTTC,NA,TRBV3-1,TRBJ2-7,many
CASSFDRGFTDTQYF,TGTGCCAGCAGCTTCGACAGGGGTTTCACAGATACGCAGTATTTT,TRBD1,TRBV7-3,TRBJ2-3,NA
CASSQATSGPYEQYF,TGTGCCAGCAGCCAAGCGACTAGCGGTCCTTACGAGCAGTACTTC,TRBD2,TRBV3-1,TRBJ2-7,NA
CAWSVQGMQETQYF,TGTGCCTGGAGTGTACAGGGGATGCAAGAGACCCAGTACTTC,TRBD1,TRBV30,TRBJ2-5,NA
CASSLMPTGELFF,TGTGCCAGCAGCTTGATGCCCACCGGGGAGCTGTTTTTT,NA,TRBV5-5,TRBJ2-2,once
CASSLVAGTSDTQYF,TGCGCCAGCAGCTTGGTAGCAGGTACTTCAGATACGCAGTATTTT,NA,TRBV5-1,TRBJ2-3,few
CASSLSFGTGVEKLFF,TGTGCCAGCAGCTTATCCTTCGGGACAGGGGTTGAAAAACTGTTTTTT,TRBD1,TRBV7-9,TRBJ1-4,NA
CASSQAGGPGNEQFF,TGTGCCAGCAGCCAAGCGGGAGGGCCAGGTAATGAGCAGTTCTTC,TRBD2,TRBV3-1,TRBJ2-1,NA
CASRSWGEPYEQYF,TGTGCCAGCAGGAGTTGGGGAGAGCCCTACGAGCAGTACTTC,NA,TRBV28,TRBJ2-7,few
CASSQDSPGVYEQYF,TGCGCCAGCAGCCAAGATTCGCCAGGGGTGTACGAGCAGTACTTC,NA,TRBV4-3,TRBJ2-7,NA